This T cell receptor beta chain was recorded in a study of blood T cell repertoires in COVID-19. Overall study: Researchers got acute and convalescent COVID-19 samples from the United States, Italy and Spain.

V was cut by 6 bases and J by 1 base, with 15 bases left in between. This CDR3 has 15 amino acids. Germline CDR1 reads LGHDT; CDR2 reads YNNKEL (reference sequence). Per the authors' pipeline: Amplification with reference gene primers provided the estimates of nucleated cell counts. Measured with immunoSEQ multiplex PCR; TCRdb has only the in-frame clones, and not every one. The V and J calls and clone size were taken over from that table, and D and trimming were inferred from the DNA. The sample holds about 330,000 clones, approximately 87% seen once. The specimen was peripheral blood. This chain connects TRBV3-1 (or the pseudogene TRBV3-2) to TRBJ2-5; TRBD2 is a possible D gene (6 bases). The sequence derives from a woman between 45 and 60 years old with active or convalescent COVID-19. The CDR3 DNA follows: TGTGCCAGCAGGAGCTCGGGGACTTCCCAAGAGACCCAGTACTTC. Amino acids: CASRSSGTSQETQYF.